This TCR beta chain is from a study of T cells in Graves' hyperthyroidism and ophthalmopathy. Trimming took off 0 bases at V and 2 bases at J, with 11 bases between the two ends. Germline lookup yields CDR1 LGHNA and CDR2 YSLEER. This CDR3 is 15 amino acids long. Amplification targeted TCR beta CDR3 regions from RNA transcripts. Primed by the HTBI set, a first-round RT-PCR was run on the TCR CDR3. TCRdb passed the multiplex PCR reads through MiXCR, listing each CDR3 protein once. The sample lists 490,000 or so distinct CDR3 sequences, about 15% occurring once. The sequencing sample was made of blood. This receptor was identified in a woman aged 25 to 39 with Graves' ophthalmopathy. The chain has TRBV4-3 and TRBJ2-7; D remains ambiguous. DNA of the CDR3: TGCGCCAGCAGCCAAGATGCGTGGAGCCCCTACGAGCAGTACTTC. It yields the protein CASSQDAWSPYEQYF.